Listed below are T cell receptor beta chains from one sample, sequenced in a study of blood T cell repertoires in COVID-19. Sequencing used immunoSEQ multiplex PCR; TCRdb keeps in-frame clones, though not all of them. The data contain more than 300,000 clones, about 88% of them seen just once; the ten biggest clones take up about 6.7%. The specimen sequenced was peripheral blood. The source is a woman in her sixties or seventies with COVID-19, enrolled during active disease. CDR3s include the opening cysteine and the closing phenylalanine or tryptophan. D genes are given only for firm matches. Clone size is not always given. Where it is, it says once, few, many or a class for expanded clones.

>NA|TRBJ1-6|NA|TRBV6-5
CASSVQGDNSPLHF
TGTGCCAGCAGCGTACAGGGTGACAATTCACCCCTCCACTTT
>NA|TRBJ1-2|NA|TRBV5-1
CASSGSYGYTF
TGCGCCAGCAGCGGGAGCTATGGCTACACCTTC
>NA|TRBJ1-1|NA|TRBV2
CASMNRVAFF
TGTGCCAGCATGAACAGGGTAGCTTTCTTT
>NA|TRBJ1-4|TRBD1|TRBV4-3
CASSRSSGTGHEKLFF
TGCGCCAGCAGCCGCAGCTCCGGGACAGGTCATGAAAAACTGTTTTTT
>NA|TRBJ1-2|NA|TRBV6-1
CASSDNGYTF
TGTGCCAGCAGTGATAATGGCTACACCTTC
>NA|TRBJ1-2|TRBD1|TRBV6-5
CASVVGTDYGYTF
TGTGCCAGCGTTGTGGGGACAGACTATGGCTACACCTTC
>NA|TRBJ1-4|NA|TRBV9
CASSSDSATNEKLFF
TGTGCCAGCAGCTCCGACAGTGCAACTAATGAAAAACTGTTTTTT
>NA|TRBJ2-1|TRBD2|TRBV11-2
CASSLGGGAVDEQFF
TGTGCCAGCAGCTTAGGCGGGGGGGCGGTAGATGAGCAGTTCTTC
>NA|TRBJ2-1|TRBD2|TRBV2
CASSETGGAYNEQFF
TGTGCCAGCAGTGAAACGGGGGGGGCATACAATGAGCAGTTCTTC
>once|TRBJ2-7|TRBD1|TRBV27
CASRDRLSRYEQYF
TGTGCCAGCAGGGACAGGCTATCGAGATACGAGCAGTACTTC
>NA|TRBJ2-5|NA|TRBV7-9
CASSLADSQYQETQYF
TGTGCCAGCAGCTTAGCGGACAGTCAGTACCAAGAGACCCAGTACTTC
>NA|TRBJ2-1|NA|TRBV7-2
CASSFVGGDEQFF
TGTGCCAGCAGCTTCGTTGGAGGGGATGAGCAGTTCTTC
>once|TRBJ2-7|NA|TRBV27
CASSLASSSYEQYF
TGTGCCAGCAGTTTAGCTAGCAGTTCCTACGAGCAGTACTTC